This T cell receptor (beta chain) was sequenced for a study of cytomegalovirus exposure and HLA in healthy donors. Regarding the study as a whole: The study designated roughly 160 TCR beta chains cytomegalovirus-associated.

Primers for the PCR totalled 60 Vbeta and 13 Jbeta. Profiling relied on immunoSEQ multiplex PCR, and the TCRdb table lists in-frame clones only, not all of them. The sample lists 200,000 to 250,000 clones, more than 75% occurring once. In regard to this clone: Its target is unknown.

This clonotype originated in a woman aged 35 to 49 in good health and CMV-seropositive. Source material: PBMCs.

The CDR3 bases are TGCGCCAGCAGCCAGGGTCGAGATAGCGGCTATAGCACAGATACGCAGTATTTT. This encodes CASSQGRDSGYSTDTQYF. V usage is TRBV4-1 and J usage is TRBJ2-3; D might be TRBD2 (6 bases). Trimming pared 3 bases from V and 0 bases from J, leaving 19 bases between. Per the germline V gene, CDR1 is MGHRA and CDR2 is YSYEKL. This CDR3 is built from 18 residues.